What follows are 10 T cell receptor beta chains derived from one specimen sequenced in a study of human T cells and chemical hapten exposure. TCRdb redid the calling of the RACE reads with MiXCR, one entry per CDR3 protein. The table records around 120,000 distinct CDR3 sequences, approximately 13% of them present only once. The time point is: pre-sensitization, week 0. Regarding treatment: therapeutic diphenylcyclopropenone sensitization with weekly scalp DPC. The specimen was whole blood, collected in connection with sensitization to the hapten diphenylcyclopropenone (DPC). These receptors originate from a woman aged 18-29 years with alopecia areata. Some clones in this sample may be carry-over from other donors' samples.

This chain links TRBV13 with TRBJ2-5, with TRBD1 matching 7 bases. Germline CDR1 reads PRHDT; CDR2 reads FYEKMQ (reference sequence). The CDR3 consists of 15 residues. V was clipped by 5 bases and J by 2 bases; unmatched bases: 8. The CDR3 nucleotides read TGTGCCAGCAGCCAATCTACAGGGGCTCAAGAGACCCAGTACTTC. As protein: CASSQSTGAQETQYF.

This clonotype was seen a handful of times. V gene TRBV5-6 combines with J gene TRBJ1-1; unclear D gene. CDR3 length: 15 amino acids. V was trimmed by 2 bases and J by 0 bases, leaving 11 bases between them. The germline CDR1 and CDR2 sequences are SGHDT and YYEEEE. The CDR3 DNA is TGTGCCAGCAGCTTTCCCGGACGGCTGAACACTGAAGCTTTCTTT. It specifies CASSFPGRLNTEAFF. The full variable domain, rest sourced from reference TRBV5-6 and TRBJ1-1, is DAGVTQSPTHLIKTRGQQVTLRCSPKSGHDTVSWYQQALGQGPQFIFQYYEEEERQRGNFPDRFSGHQFPNYSSELNVNALLLGDSALYLCASSFPGRLNTEAFFGQGTRLTVV.

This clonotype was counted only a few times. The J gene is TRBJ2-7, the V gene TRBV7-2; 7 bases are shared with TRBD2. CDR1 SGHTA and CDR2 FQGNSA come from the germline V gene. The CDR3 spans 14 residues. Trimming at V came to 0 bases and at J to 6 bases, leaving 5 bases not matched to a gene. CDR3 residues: CASSLALGGGEQYF. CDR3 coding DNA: TGTGCCAGCAGCTTAGCGCTGGGGGGGGGCGAGCAGTACTTC.

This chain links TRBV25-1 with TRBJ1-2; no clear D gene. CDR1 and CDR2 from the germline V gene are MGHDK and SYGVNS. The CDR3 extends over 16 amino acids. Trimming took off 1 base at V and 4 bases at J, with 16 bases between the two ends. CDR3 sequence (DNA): TGTGCCAGCAGTGAATTGGCTATTCAAAGCGTCTATGGCTACACCTTC. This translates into CASSELAIQSVYGYTF.

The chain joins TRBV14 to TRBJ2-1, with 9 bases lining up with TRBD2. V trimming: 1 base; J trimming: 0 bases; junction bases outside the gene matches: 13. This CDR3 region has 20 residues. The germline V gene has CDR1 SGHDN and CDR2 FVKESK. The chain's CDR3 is CASSQGSSGAILSSYNEQFF. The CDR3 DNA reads TGTGCCAGCAGCCAAGGTTCTAGCGGGGCAATCCTGAGCTCCTACAATGAGCAGTTCTTC.

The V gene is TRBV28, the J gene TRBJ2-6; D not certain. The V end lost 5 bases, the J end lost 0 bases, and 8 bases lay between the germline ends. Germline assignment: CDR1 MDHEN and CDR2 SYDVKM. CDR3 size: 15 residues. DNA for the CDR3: TGTGCCAGCAGTCAAGATTTCTCTGGGGCCAACGTCCTGACTTTC. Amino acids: CASSQDFSGANVLTF.

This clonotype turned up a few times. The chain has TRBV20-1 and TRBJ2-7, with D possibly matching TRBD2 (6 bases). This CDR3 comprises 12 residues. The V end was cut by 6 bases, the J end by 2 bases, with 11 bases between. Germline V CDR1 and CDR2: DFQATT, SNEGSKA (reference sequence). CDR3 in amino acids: CSAPGLAYEQYF. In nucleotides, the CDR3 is TGCAGTGCGCCGGGACTCGCCTACGAGCAGTACTTC.

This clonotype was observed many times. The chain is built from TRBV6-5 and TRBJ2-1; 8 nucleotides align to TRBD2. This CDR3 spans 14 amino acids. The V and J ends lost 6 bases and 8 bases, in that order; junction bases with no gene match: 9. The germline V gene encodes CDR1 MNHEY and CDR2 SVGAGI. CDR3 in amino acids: CASSLYSGDYEQFF. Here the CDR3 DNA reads TGTGCCAGCAGCCTATATAGCGGGGACTATGAGCAGTTCTTC.

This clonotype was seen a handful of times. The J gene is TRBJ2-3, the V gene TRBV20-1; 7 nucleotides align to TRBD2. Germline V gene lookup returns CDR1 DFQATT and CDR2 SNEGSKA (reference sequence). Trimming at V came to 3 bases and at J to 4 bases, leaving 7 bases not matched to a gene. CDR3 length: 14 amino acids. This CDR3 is CSARGIRGADTQYF. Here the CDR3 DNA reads TGCAGTGCTAGGGGGATCCGGGGGGCAGATACGCAGTATTTT.

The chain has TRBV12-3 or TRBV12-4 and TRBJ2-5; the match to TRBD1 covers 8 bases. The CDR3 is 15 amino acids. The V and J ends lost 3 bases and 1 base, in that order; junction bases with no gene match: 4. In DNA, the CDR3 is TGTGCCAGCAGTTTTGGGGGGACAGGCCAAGAGACCCAGTACTTC. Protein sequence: CASSFGGTGQETQYF.